This passage covers 8 T cell receptor beta chains from one sample sequenced in a study of T cells after yellow fever vaccination. One entry per CDR3 protein results from TCRdb running MiXCR on the 5' RACE reads. Counted here are hundreds of thousands of distinct CDR3 sequences, 21% occurring once; the ten biggest clones make up about 16%. Material: PBMCs, obtained less than 25 days after the first yellow fever vaccination. Receptor source: a man between 18 and 29 years old who received the YFV17D yellow fever vaccine.

The rearrangement joins TRBV7-9 to TRBJ1-1; D call uncertain. Germline V gene lookup returns CDR1 SEHNR and CDR2 FQNEAQ (reference sequence). The CDR3 is 14 amino acids. Trimming pared 4 bases from V and 3 bases from J, leaving 12 bases between. The CDR3 loop is CASSYPLRDTEAFF. The CDR3 DNA follows: TGTGCCAGCAGCTACCCCCTCCGGGACACTGAAGCTTTCTTT.

This clonotype was detected a few times. The chain is built from TRBV15 and TRBJ2-5, with 10 bases matching TRBD2. CDR1 is LNHNV, CDR2 YYDKDF, per germline (reference sequence). This CDR3 has 14 amino acids. V lost 4 bases and J lost 5; bases outside the gene matches: 4. The CDR3 protein is CATSILSGGETQYF. For the CDR3, the DNA is TGTGCCACCAGCATCCTTAGCGGGGGGGAGACCCAGTACTTC.

The J gene is TRBJ2-5, the V gene TRBV4-1, with D possibly being TRBD1 or TRBD2 (5 bases each). Germline V gives CDR1 MGHRA, CDR2 YSYEKL. The CDR3 contains 15 residues. V lost 3 bases, J lost 1 base, and 12 bases lay in between. CDR3 region: CASSHGRDGQETQYF. CDR3 DNA: TGCGCCAGCAGCCACGGTCGGGACGGCCAAGAGACCCAGTACTTC.

Written as DNA, the CDR3 is TGTGCCAGCAGCTATGGACTAGCGGGGATTCAGTACTTC. Protein sequence: CASSYGLAGIQYF. The J gene is TRBJ2-4, the V gene TRBV7-9; 12 nucleotides line up with TRBD2. Germline assignment: CDR1 SEHNR and CDR2 FQNEAQ (reference sequence). V lost 4 bases and J lost 10; bases outside the gene matches: 2. The CDR3 is made up of 13 amino acids.

V gene TRBV4-2 combines with J gene TRBJ1-1, with 9 bases matching TRBD1. The CDR3 has 15 residues. Unmatched junction bases numbered 3, after V lost 0 bases and J lost 4 bases. Germline CDR1 and CDR2: LGHNA and YNFKEQ. CDR3 coding DNA: TGTGCCAGCAGCCAAGATGTGACAGGGGGCACTGAAGCTTTCTTT. Amino acid sequence: CASSQDVTGGTEAFF.

This clonotype was observed a handful of times. This chain uses TRBV6-1 with TRBJ1-2; D uncertain. This CDR3 is built from 13 residues. The germline V gene has CDR1 MNHNS and CDR2 SASEGT. Trimming removed 5 bases from V and 2 bases from J, with 9 bases in between. The CDR3 coding sequence is TGTGCCAGCAGTCCCGGGGAGAACTATGGCTACACCTTC. This gives the protein CASSPGENYGYTF.

This clonotype was seen a few times. V usage is TRBV12-3 or TRBV12-4 and J usage is TRBJ2-7; perhaps TRBD2 as D (6 bases). V was shortened by 5 bases and J by 4 bases, with 9 bases between the two germline ends. The CDR3 spans 12 residues. For the CDR3, the DNA is TGTGCCAGCAGTGAAGGAGGGTACGAGCAGTACTTC. Translated: CASSEGGYEQYF.

The rearrangement links TRBV11-2 to TRBJ2-5; D remains unclear. CDR1 and CDR2 from the germline V gene are SGHAT and FQNNGV. The V and J ends lost 2 bases and 4 bases respectively, with 8 bases between them. This CDR3 has 13 residues. DNA of the CDR3: TGTGCCAGCAGCTTACGCTATACAGAGACCCAGTACTTC. Residues: CASSLRYTETQYF.